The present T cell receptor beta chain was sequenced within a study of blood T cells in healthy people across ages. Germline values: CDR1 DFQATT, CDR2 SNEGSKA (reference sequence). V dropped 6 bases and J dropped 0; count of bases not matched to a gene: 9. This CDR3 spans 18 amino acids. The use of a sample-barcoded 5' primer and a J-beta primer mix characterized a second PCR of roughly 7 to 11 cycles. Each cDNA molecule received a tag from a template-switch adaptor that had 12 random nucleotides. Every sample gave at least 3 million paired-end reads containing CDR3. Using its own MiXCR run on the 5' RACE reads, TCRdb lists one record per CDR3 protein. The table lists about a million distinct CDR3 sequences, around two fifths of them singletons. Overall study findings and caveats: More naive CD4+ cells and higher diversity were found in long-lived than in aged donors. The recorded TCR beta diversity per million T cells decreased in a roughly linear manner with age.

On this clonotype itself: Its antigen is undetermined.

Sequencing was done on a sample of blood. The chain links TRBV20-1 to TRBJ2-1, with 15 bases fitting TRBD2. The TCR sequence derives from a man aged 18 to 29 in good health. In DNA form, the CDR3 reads TGCAGTGCCCGGACTAGCGGGGGGGCCGGGGTCTCCTACAATGAGCAGTTCTTC. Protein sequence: CSARTSGGAGVSYNEQFF.